This entry lists 22 T cell receptor beta chains sequenced from one sample in a study of blood T cell repertoires in COVID-19. Sequencing was performed with immunoSEQ multiplex PCR; in TCRdb, only in-frame clones are kept and a portion is missing. The sample holds some 29,000 clones, roughly 90% seen once. Input material: peripheral blood. The receptors shown here come from a human donor in a cohort sampled during active COVID-19.

The rearrangement joins TRBV25-1 to TRBJ2-7, with D uncertain. CDR1 and CDR2 (germline): MGHDK, SYGVNS. CDR3 length: 12 residues. V was pared by 1 base and J by 9 bases, with 10 bases between. The CDR3 here is CASSESRLRQYF. The CDR3 DNA reads TGTGCCAGCAGTGAATCCAGGCTGCGGCAGTACTTC.

The chain employs TRBV5-1 and TRBJ1-3; D not resolved. The CDR3 runs to 16 residues. V was shortened by 2 bases and J by 0 bases, with 12 bases between the two germline ends. Germline CDR1 reads SGHRS; CDR2 reads YFSETQ. CDR3 sequence (DNA): TGCGCCAGCAGCTTATCGGGAGTCGGCTCTGGAAACACCATATATTTT. This gives the protein CASSLSGVGSGNTIYF.

J is TRBJ1-3 and V is TRBV4-1; D may be TRBD1 (6 bases). Looked up from germline, CDR1 is MGHRA and CDR2 is YSYEKL. CDR3 length: 17 amino acids. The V gene lost 0 bases and the J gene lost 0 bases, with 12 bases spanning the gap. The CDR3 protein is CASSQDGQRYSGNTIYF. Here the CDR3 DNA reads TGCGCCAGCAGCCAAGATGGACAGCGATACTCTGGAAACACCATATATTTT.

Notes on this clone: A read error may produce the germline difference seen at one junction end. The rearrangement links TRBV7-7 to TRBJ2-5; the match to TRBD2 covers 8 bases. The length of the CDR3 is 15 residues. CDR1 and CDR2 from the germline V gene are SSHAT and FNYEAQ (reference sequence). CDR3 amino acids: CASSSLRGVGETQYF. The CDR3 region has the DNA TGTGCTAGCAGCTCCCTGCGGGGGGTCGGGGAGACCCAGTACTTC. Drawing the rest from reference TRBV7-7 and TRBJ2-5, the complete variable domain is GAGVSQSPRYKVTKRGQDVTLRCDPISSHATLYWYQQALGQGPEFLTYFNYEAQPDKSGLPSDRFSAERPEGSISTLTIQRTEQRDSAMYRCASSSLRGVGETQYFGPGTRLLVL.

The CDR3 coding sequence is TGTGCCACCAGTTGGACAGGGAAAGGGACAGATACGCAGTATTTT. This codes for CATSWTGKGTDTQYF. The V gene is TRBV24-1, the J gene TRBJ2-3; 8 nucleotides agree with TRBD1. V gave up 6 bases and J gave up 3 bases; unmatched junction bases: 7. CDR1 is KGHDR, CDR2 SFDVKD, per germline. The CDR3 loop spans 15 amino acids.

The rearrangement links TRBV13 to TRBJ2-7; TRBD1 aligns across 11 bases. Germline V gene lookup returns CDR1 PRHDT and CDR2 FYEKMQ (reference sequence). The CDR3 loop spans 15 amino acids. Unmatched junction bases numbered 5, after V lost 2 bases and J lost 5 bases. The chain's CDR3 is CASSLRTGGRNEQYF. CDR3 coding DNA: TGTGCCAGCAGCTTACGGACAGGGGGCAGGAACGAGCAGTACTTC.

This chain links TRBV7-2 with TRBJ2-3; TRBD1 might be the D (6 bases). CDR1 SGHTA and CDR2 FQGNSA come from the germline V gene. Trimming cost V 5 bases and J 2 bases, with 26 bases left between them. The CDR3 has 19 amino acids. Written as DNA, the CDR3 is TGTGCCAGCAGCCCGTGGGGTCTAGGGAAACAGGGTCCCACAGATACGCAGTATTTT. Its protein is CASSPWGLGKQGPTDTQYF. The full variable domain, completed using reference TRBV7-2 and TRBJ2-3, is GAGVSQSPSNKVTEKGKDVELRCDPISGHTALYWYRQSLGQGLEFLIYFQGNSAPDKSGLPSDRFSAERTGGSVSTLTIQRTQQEDSAVYLCASSPWGLGKQGPTDTQYFGPGTRLTVL.

The chain recombines TRBV5-1 with TRBJ1-2, with 7 bases lining up with TRBD1. CDR1 SGHRS and CDR2 YFSETQ come from the germline V gene. This CDR3 region has 14 residues. V gave up 2 bases and J gave up 7 bases; unmatched junction bases: 8. The CDR3: CASSLDRVPGGYTF. CDR3 in DNA: TGCGCCAGCAGCTTAGACAGGGTCCCAGGTGGCTACACCTTC.

CDR3 nucleotides: TGTGCCAGGGGCGCGGCGGGACGGGTAAGGGAGACCCAGTACTTC. It specifies CARGAAGRVRETQYF. The chain employs TRBV7-3 and TRBJ2-5; maybe TRBD2 (6 bases). The CDR3 runs to 15 residues. The germline V gene encodes CDR1 SGHTA and CDR2 FQGTGA. The V and J ends lost 9 bases and 5 bases respectively, with 22 bases between them.

The J gene is TRBJ1-5, the V gene TRBV7-8; tentatively, D is TRBD1 (6 bases). This CDR3 is built from 18 residues. Germline CDR1 and CDR2: SGHVS and FQNEAQ. The V gene lost 5 bases and the J gene lost 6 bases, with 26 bases spanning the gap. The CDR3 bases are TGTGCCAGCAGCGTCGGGTGGGCAGGGGAAGGTCTCGGTCAGCCCCAGCATTTT. Its translation: CASSVGWAGEGLGQPQHF.

This chain connects TRBV30 to TRBJ1-2; D might be TRBD1 (5 bases). Trimming cost V 2 bases and J 0 bases, with 13 bases left between them. The CDR3 length is 15 residues. Germline V gene data show CDR1 as GTSNPN and CDR2 as SVGIG (reference sequence). CDR3 DNA sequence: TGTGCCTGGAGTCCGGGGGAAGGGGCTAACTATGGCTACACCTTC. The encoded protein is CAWSPGEGANYGYTF.

This clone was found a few times. The CDR3 sequence is CASSPSGGAVFPQYF. The CDR3, as DNA: TGTGCCAGCAGTCCTAGCGGGGGGGCCGTGTTCCCCCAGTACTTC. The chain couples TRBV28 to TRBJ2-5; 12 bases match TRBD2. The V gene's germline CDR1 is MDHEN and CDR2 SYDVKM. V gave up 5 bases and J gave up 9 bases; unmatched junction bases: 10. The CDR3 consists of 15 residues.

This clone has just one count. The chain combines TRBV4-3 with TRBJ1-4; the D is unclear. CDR3 length equals 16 residues. The germline V gene has CDR1 LGHNA and CDR2 YSLEER. Trimming cost V 1 base and J 7 bases, with 16 bases left between them. CDR3 protein: CASSQAGRRESEKLFF. CDR3 DNA: TGCGCCAGCAGCCAAGCGGGCCGGCGGGAGAGTGAAAAACTGTTTTTT.

The V call is TRBV11-2, the J call TRBJ2-7, with D maybe TRBD1 (5 bases). Per the germline V gene, CDR1 is SGHAT and CDR2 is FQNNGV. V was pared by 9 bases and J by 3 bases, with 12 bases between. This CDR3 comprises 12 residues. The CDR3 here is CARERGGYEQYF. In DNA, the CDR3 is TGTGCCAGGGAAAGGGGTGGCTACGAGCAGTACTTC.

V is TRBV11-3 and J is TRBJ2-2, with TRBD2 as a possible D gene (6 bases). The CDR3 runs to 14 residues. Germline CDR1 SGHNT, CDR2 YENEEA. V was pared by 3 bases and J by 7 bases, with 12 bases between. This CDR3 is CASSLGGVDGELFF. Written as DNA, the CDR3 is TGTGCCAGCAGCTTGGGCGGGGTCGACGGGGAGCTGTTTTTT.

The V call is TRBV19, the J call TRBJ2-5, with D possibly matching TRBD1 (6 bases). Per the germline V gene, CDR1 is LNHDA and CDR2 is SQIVND (reference sequence). V was clipped by 1 base and J by 5 bases, with 14 bases between them. This CDR3 is built from 15 residues. Here the CDR3 reads CASSIVQGHAETQYF. The CDR3 DNA is TGTGCCAGTAGTATAGTACAGGGTCACGCGGAGACCCAGTACTTC.

The chain joins TRBV19 to TRBJ2-5; 7 bases are a match to TRBD2. Germline V CDR1 and CDR2: LNHDA, SQIVND (reference sequence). This CDR3 contains 14 residues. The V segment lost 0 bases and the J segment 3 bases; nucleotides outside the gene matches: 1. The CDR3 here is CASSIEGGEETQYF. The CDR3 coding sequence is TGTGCCAGTAGTATAGAGGGAGGGGAAGAGACCCAGTACTTC.

J is TRBJ2-7 and V is TRBV5-6, with D unclear. The CDR3 is 12 amino acids. The V end was cut by 1 base, the J end by 2 bases, with 4 bases between. CDR1 is SGHDT, CDR2 YYEEEE, per germline. The CDR3 coding sequence is TGTGCCAGCAGCTTGACTGCCTACGAGCAGTACTTC. Translating gives CASSLTAYEQYF.

The rearrangement uses TRBV4-2 and TRBJ1-5, with D hard to call. Germline loops: CDR1 LGHNA, CDR2 YNFKEQ. The germline V and J ends were trimmed by 4 bases and 0 bases, with 10 bases remaining between them. The CDR3 spans 15 residues. The CDR3 coding sequence is TGTGCCAGCAGCCGGGGAGTGTTTAGCAATCAGCCCCAGCATTTT. It specifies CASSRGVFSNQPQHF.

The chain combines TRBV20-1 with TRBJ1-3; 8 bases are a match to TRBD1. Losses at the gene ends were 6 bases for V and 12 bases for J; bases not matched to a gene: 7. CDR3 length: 11 residues. CDR1 is DFQATT and CDR2 is SNEGSKA in the germline V gene (reference sequence). CDR3 nucleotides: TGCAGTGCCCGGACAGGGTGGGACATATATTTT. Its translation is CSARTGWDIYF.

This chain joins TRBV4-1 and TRBJ2-1; 9 nucleotides match TRBD2. The CDR3 sequence is 16 residues long. CDR1 is MGHRA, CDR2 YSYEKL, per germline. V shed 3 bases and J 6 bases; nucleotides not matched to a gene: 9. The chain's CDR3 is CASSHSWASGVNEQFF. The CDR3 nucleotides read TGCGCCAGCAGCCATTCCTGGGCTAGCGGGGTCAATGAGCAGTTCTTC.

This clone was detected only once. V is TRBV11-1 and J is TRBJ2-7, with 8 bases matching TRBD1. The CDR3 loop spans 16 amino acids. The germline gives CDR1 SGHAT, CDR2 FQDESV (reference sequence). The trim removed 5 bases at V and 6 bases at J, leaving 15 bases unmatched. DNA for the CDR3: TGTGCCAGCAGCCCCCCCGGGACAGGCGTCGTTGGCGAGCAGTACTTC. This codes for CASSPPGTGVVGEQYF.